A selection of T cell receptor beta chains follows, all from one sample in a study of T cells in Graves' hyperthyroidism and ophthalmopathy. Each CDR3 protein gets one entry after TCRdb re-called the multiplex PCR reads with MiXCR. The sample includes hundreds of thousands of distinct CDR3 sequences, over 35% of them seen just once. Sequencing input: blood. Source of these receptors: a middle-aged woman with Graves' hyperthyroidism. CDR3s include the opening cysteine and the closing phenylalanine or tryptophan. A D gene is named only where the DNA matches it firmly. Size values are once, few and many counts, or a class for expanded clones, and some rows have none.

>.|TRBJ2-5|12|TRBV6-4|.
TGTGCCAGCAGTGCCACGGGAGAGACCCAGTACTTC
CASSATGETQYF
>.|TRBJ1-6|14|TRBV6-5|many
TGTGCCAGCAGTTTTGGTCAGGGTAATTCACCCCTCCACTTT
CASSFGQGNSPLHF
>TRBD1|TRBJ1-1|14|TRBV10-3|many
TGTGCCATCAGGGGACAGGGCCTTAACACTGAAGCTTTCTTT
CAIRGQGLNTEAFF
>.|TRBJ1-1|12|TRBV25-1|many
TGTGCCAGCAGTGGCCGTCGACAGGAAGCTTTCTTT
CASSGRRQEAFF
>.|TRBJ1-2|14|TRBV2|once
TGTGCCAGCAGTGACGGGGGCAGAAACTATGGCTACACCTTC
CASSDGGRNYGYTF
>.|TRBJ2-4|13|TRBV7-2|few
TGTGCCAGCAGCGCCCCCAAGGGAAACATTCAGTACTTC
CASSAPKGNIQYF
>.|TRBJ2-5|15|TRBV20-1|.
TGCAGTGCTGACAAGGGGCTAGTGGGGAAAGAGACCCAGTACTTC
CSADKGLVGKETQYF
>TRBD2|TRBJ2-7|15|TRBV29-1|.
TGCAGCGTTGAAGCACTAGCGGGAGGGATCTACGAGCAGTACTTC
CSVEALAGGIYEQYF
>.|TRBJ2-7|15|TRBV7-9|few
TGCGCCAGCAGCCAAGTATCGAGCGGCCGGGGCGAGCAGTACTTC
CASSQVSSGRGEQYF
>.|TRBJ2-7|15|TRBV4-3|few
TGCGCCAGCAGCCAAGAGTCCCAGCGCTCCTACGAGCAGTACTTC
CASSQESQRSYEQYF
>TRBD1|TRBJ2-5|13|TRBV10-3|many
TGTGCCATCAGCGGGACAGCTGAAGAGACCCAGTACTTC
CAISGTAEETQYF